Given below is one T cell receptor beta chain in context. This clonotype was seen at least ten times. There is no known antigen for this receptor. Qualities for individual bases were not recorded, and no much larger clone is one base off. For unsorted PBMC libraries, 2 million PBMCs were used after storage in RNAlater at -80 degrees C until RNA extraction. Multiple sclerosis patients were enrolled in a US clinical protocol evaluating disease progression by magnetic resonance imaging. Peripheral blood was subjected to Ficoll-Hypaque density gradient centrifugation to isolate PBMCs, which were then cryopreserved in liquid nitrogen. Trimming removed 6 bases from V and 5 bases from J; the gene matches leave 12 bases unexplained. The CDR1 and CDR2 encoded by the germline V gene (reference sequence) are DFQATT and SNEGSKA. Measured from the cysteine to the phenylalanine, the CDR3 is 14 residues long. The kept DNA is CDR3 alone, 42 bases in frame from the first base.

The sample is drawn from a study of neurological immune-mediated disorders (dated by TCRdb to between 2018 and 2020). In the study overall: Among the 34 multiple sclerosis patients, relapsing-remitting MS accounted for approximately 30 and secondary progressive MS accounted for 3. Peripheral blood TCR-beta repertoires from HTLV-I-associated myelopathy (HAM/TSP) patients, multiple sclerosis patients and healthy controls were compared by UMI-based sequencing. Alongside PBMC samples, the set of more than 85 TCR-beta libraries contained longitudinal samples, technical triplicates, and paired CD4+ and CD8+ T-cell subsets that had been sorted. The cohort comprised roughly 69 subjects: approximately 15 HAM/TSP patients, 34 multiple sclerosis patients and about 20 healthy controls. General study outcomes and caveats: The MS cluster was not associated with any clinical or MRI features, and the authors stated that larger cohorts are needed. The highest TCR clonal expansion was observed in HAM/TSP patients, whereas the lowest was observed in MS patients, even when compared with healthy controls. Expanded clones from different subjects shared no identical CDR3 amino acid sequences, which suggests that TCR-beta repertoires were private in all groups. Phylogenetic analysis grouped repertoires from 18 of 34 MS patients into a cluster of related CDR3 sequences, suggesting a possible repertoire-level signature.

cDNA was synthesized by template-switch 5'RACE using a primer with a 10-nucleotide random unique molecular identifier that tagged each TCR transcript. Over 200 million TCR-beta sequences, covering 15-18 subjects, were produced in each sequencing run. The RNeasy kit was used for extraction of total RNA. TCR-beta VDJ regions were amplified with primers for the TCR constant region and the 5'RACE anchor, using the KAPA Real-time Library Amplification kit. Sample indexes and Illumina adaptors were added in a first PCR, after which library yield was increased in a second PCR. After purification with Ampure beads, the TCR product of roughly 650 bp was size-selected on a 2% E-gel SizeSelection system. Library quality was checked on a Bioanalyzer, concentration was measured with Qubit, and libraries were quantified with the Kapa Library Quantification kit before pooling. Libraries were sequenced paired-end 2 x 150 bp on an Illumina HiSeq 2500. To increase sequence diversity, roughly 23-30% phiX was spiked into each library pool. The original methods were these. The quality-filtered reads were processed with the UMI-based MiGEC pipeline, whose error correction step removed more than 80% of the raw TCR sequences. VDJ genes were aligned to IMGT germline references, and clonotypes were defined by unique CDR3 amino acid sequence plus V-J genes. Clonal expansion, Shannon diversity and CDR3 relatedness (CalcPairwiseDistances, ClusterSamples) were evaluated with VDJtools, and phylogenetic trees were built with CLCbio workbench. Using coefficient-of-variation modelling across technical triplicates, the study counted a clone as expanded if it had at least 8 unique UMIs. The public reads were quality trimmed at Q25 with fastp and then assembled into clones with MiXCR by TCRdb, keeping productive beta chains. CDR3 protein duplicates are merged, each entry listing the most common genes and DNA. TCRdb's processing, not the authors' own work, is the source of the V and J calls. The sample has just over 50,000 distinct CDR3 sequences on record, around 3.4% of them singletons. The biggest ten clones account for roughly 5.5% of the sample.

Sequences were obtained from PBMCs. This sequence was found in a man in his forties with multiple sclerosis. The sequence joins TRBV20-1 to TRBJ2-7; the junction holds 8 bases that match TRBD2. The CDR3 protein: CSAANTGGPHEQYF. The DNA sequence is as follows: TGCAGTGCAGCCAACACGGGGGGGCCCCACGAGCAGTACTTC.